Each of the 25 T cell receptor beta chains below was sequenced from the same sample in a study of cytomegalovirus exposure and HLA in healthy donors. Amplification used 60 Vbeta primers and 13 Jbeta primers. This table comes from immunoSEQ multiplex PCR, and its TCRdb copy is limited to in-frame clones, with some not included. This repertoire shows fewer than 120,000 clones, more than 75% found once; its top ten account for more than 1.5%. The sequencing sample was made of PBMCs. Every receptor here comes from a man aged 35 to 55 in good health and CMV-seronegative.

The chain uses TRBV29-1 and TRBJ1-2; no definite D call. CDR1 is SQVTM and CDR2 is ANQGSEA in the germline V gene. This CDR3 is 14 amino acids long. Trimming shortened V by 3 bases and J by 6 bases, and 17 bases separated the two germline ends. CDR3 DNA sequence: TGCAGCGTTGAGGGAGTGAGCTTCTTTGATGGCTACACCTTC. Translated, it gives CSVEGVSFFDGYTF.

The chain joins TRBV7-8 to TRBJ1-1; D is ambiguous. There are 14 residues in the CDR3. V was pared by 8 bases and J by 1 base, with 14 bases between. The germline CDR1 and CDR2 sequences are SGHVS and FQNEAQ. This CDR3 reads CASALRETNTEAFF. CDR3 nucleotides: TGTGCCAGCGCCCTAAGGGAGACGAACACTGAAGCTTTCTTT.

The rearrangement uses TRBV5-4 and TRBJ1-1; 9 bases are shared with TRBD1. The CDR3 runs to 15 residues. After removal of 1 base from V and 5 bases from J, the junction contained 6 bases not matched to a gene. CDR1 and CDR2 (germline): SGHNT, YYREEE (reference sequence). CDR3 region: CASSLPGQGFTEAFF. CDR3 nucleotides: TGTGCCAGCAGCTTGCCGGGACAGGGTTTTACTGAAGCTTTCTTT.

V and J are TRBV10-3 and TRBJ1-3; no firm D call. Germline assignment: CDR1 ENHRY and CDR2 SYGVKD. Trimming shortened V by 1 base and J by 0 bases, and 4 bases separated the two germline ends. The CDR3 is 14 residues long. CDR3 nucleotide sequence: TGTGCCATCAGTGAGTTGAGCTCTGGAAACACCATATATTTT. Amino acids: CAISELSSGNTIYF.

V gene TRBV30 combines with J gene TRBJ1-4; D gene ambiguous. CDR3 size: 13 residues. V lost 4 bases and J lost 4, with 10 bases in between. Germline CDR1 GTSNPN, CDR2 SVGIG (reference sequence). The CDR3 spells CAWMGGSNEKLFF. Written as DNA, the CDR3 is TGTGCCTGGATGGGCGGGAGTAATGAAAAACTGTTTTTT.

This sequence joins TRBV27 and TRBJ2-6, with 8 bases matching TRBD1. The CDR3 consists of 19 residues. The germline gives CDR1 MNHEY, CDR2 SMNVEV (reference sequence). Unmatched junction bases numbered 13, after V lost 6 bases and J lost 0 bases. The CDR3 sequence: CASSRAGGWLDSGANVLTF. The CDR3 bases are TGTGCCAGCAGCAGGGCAGGGGGCTGGTTGGACTCTGGGGCCAACGTCCTGACTTTC.

J is TRBJ1-2 and V is TRBV15; D is possibly TRBD1 (5 bases). This CDR3 contains 12 residues. Trimming left V 5 bases short and J 4 bases short, with 8 bases between. Per the germline V gene, CDR1 is LNHNV and CDR2 is YYDKDF (reference sequence). The CDR3 DNA sequence: TGTGCCACCAGCCCCCAGGGCTATGGCTACACCTTC. As protein: CATSPQGYGYTF.

The rearrangement uses TRBV6-6 and TRBJ2-3, with 13 bases fitting TRBD2. Germline CDR1 reads MNHNY; CDR2 reads SVGAGI (reference sequence). The CDR3 consists of 16 residues. V trimming: 7 bases; J trimming: 1 base; junction bases outside the gene matches: 5. The CDR3 sequence is CASKLAGGRGTDTQYF. CDR3 DNA sequence: TGTGCCAGCAAACTAGCGGGGGGGCGTGGCACAGATACGCAGTATTTT.

The V and J genes are TRBV7-9 and TRBJ2-2; TRBD1 agrees at 10 bases. From germline, CDR1 is SEHNR and CDR2 FQNEAQ (reference sequence). The CDR3 is 17 amino acids. V lost 5 bases to trimming and J lost 5 bases; unmatched junction nucleotides: 11. CDR3 amino acids: CASSHPRGQGQTGELFF. DNA for the CDR3: TGTGCCAGCAGCCACCCCAGGGGACAGGGGCAGACCGGGGAGCTGTTTTTT. Full variable domain (rest looked up from reference TRBV7-9 and TRBJ2-2): DTGVSQNPRHKITKRGQNVTFRCDPISEHNRLYWYRQTLGQGPEFLTYFQNEAQLEKSRLLSDRFSAERPKGSFSTLEIQRTEQGDSAMYLCASSHPRGQGQTGELFFGEGSRLTVL.

The genes are TRBV7-9 and TRBJ2-1; 7 bases are a match to TRBD1. The CDR3 totals 13 residues. The germline V gene has CDR1 SEHNR and CDR2 FQNEAQ (reference sequence). V dropped 2 bases and J dropped 6; count of bases not matched to a gene: 1. In nucleotides, the CDR3 is TGTGCCAGCAGCTTAAACAGGGGCAATGAGCAGTTCTTC. The encoded protein is CASSLNRGNEQFF.

V and J are TRBV28 and TRBJ2-1; 11 nucleotides align to TRBD2. The CDR3 is made up of 20 amino acids. The V and J ends lost 7 bases and 4 bases, in that order; junction bases with no gene match: 21. CDR1 is MDHEN, CDR2 SYDVKM, per germline. CDR3 in DNA: TGTGCCAGCACCATCATCCCCCTAGCGGGGGGCACAATATCTTACAATGAGCAGTTCTTC. It specifies CASTIIPLAGGTISYNEQFF.

For the CDR3, the DNA is TGTGCCAGCAGTGAAAATACGGGAAATCAGCCCCAGCATTTT. Translated: CASSENTGNQPQHF. The chain uses TRBV6-1 and TRBJ1-5; D unclear. Germline assignment: CDR1 MNHNS and CDR2 SASEGT. With 2 bases removed from V and 4 bases from J, the gap between germline ends came to 9 bases. The CDR3 runs 14 residues.

This chain links TRBV2 with TRBJ1-6; D is unclear. Trimming took 6 bases from V and 7 from J, leaving 7 bases between them. The CDR3 spans 12 residues. The V gene's germline CDR1 is SNHLY and CDR2 FYNNEI. CDR3: CASRGSNSPLHF. The CDR3 DNA is TGTGCCAGCAGGGGCTCCAATTCACCCCTCCACTTT.

This chain links TRBV4-1 with TRBJ2-5; 13 nucleotides align to TRBD2. CDR1 is MGHRA and CDR2 is YSYEKL in the germline V gene. This CDR3 has 18 amino acids. Germline trimming cut 2 bases from V and 4 bases from J; bases unmatched to any gene: 10. The CDR3 region is CASSQTSGGVVSSETQYF. The DNA for the CDR3 is TGCGCCAGCAGCCAAACTAGCGGGGGGGTGGTATCGTCAGAGACCCAGTACTTC.

The chain combines TRBV15 with TRBJ1-5; D is unresolved. CDR1 is LNHNV and CDR2 is YYDKDF in the germline V gene (reference sequence). V dropped 0 bases and J dropped 4 bases, with 7 bases sitting between them. The CDR3 totals 14 residues. CDR3 sequence (DNA): TGTGCCACCAGCAGAGATGCAGGTAATCAGCCCCAGCATTTT. Residues: CATSRDAGNQPQHF.

This chain uses TRBV30 with TRBJ1-4; 9 positions match TRBD1. Germline V gives CDR1 GTSNPN, CDR2 SVGIG (reference sequence). This CDR3 is 14 amino acids long. V was pared by 3 bases and J by 8 bases, with 7 bases of the junction left unmatched. CDR3 nucleotide sequence: TGTGCCTGGAGCCCGGGACAGGGTACCGAAAAACTGTTTTTT. Amino acid sequence: CAWSPGQGTEKLFF.

The chain couples TRBV14 to TRBJ1-3; TRBD1 aligns across 7 bases. The V segment lost 3 bases and the J segment 1 base; nucleotides outside the gene matches: 3. Germline V gene data show CDR1 as SGHDN and CDR2 as FVKESK. This CDR3 comprises 15 residues. The CDR3 nucleotides are TGTGCCAGCAGCCACACAGGGGTTTCTGGAAACACCATATATTTT. It translates to CASSHTGVSGNTIYF.

This chain connects TRBV6-5 to TRBJ1-2, with TRBD1 as a possible D gene (6 bases). This CDR3 has 15 amino acids. Germline V CDR1 and CDR2: MNHEY, SVGAGI. V was shortened by 5 bases and J by 1 base, with 14 bases between the two germline ends. The CDR3 DNA follows: TGTGCCAGCAGTACCGGGACACCAATTAACTATGGCTACACCTTC. Its protein product is CASSTGTPINYGYTF.

In this sample, this clone turned up a few times. This chain links TRBV19 with TRBJ2-3; 11 bases align to TRBD1. Germline values: CDR1 LNHDA, CDR2 SQIVND (reference sequence). V lost 6 bases to trimming and J lost 0 bases; unmatched junction nucleotides: 5. CDR3 length: 16 residues. The DNA for the CDR3 is TGTGCCAGTAGGGACAGGGGGCCTTCTAGCACAGATACGCAGTATTTT. This translates into CASRDRGPSSTDTQYF. The full variable domain, rest sourced from reference TRBV19 and TRBJ2-3, is DGGITQSPKYLFRKEGQNVTLSCEQNLNHDAMYWYRQDPGQGLRLIYYSQIVNDFQKGDIAEGYSVSREKKESFPLTVTSAQKNPTAFYLCASRDRGPSSTDTQYFGPGTRLTVL.

The chain uses TRBV5-1 and TRBJ2-7, with 7 bases lining up with TRBD1. The germline V gene encodes CDR1 SGHRS and CDR2 YFSETQ. The CDR3 loop spans 15 amino acids. After removal of 1 base from V and 3 bases from J, the junction contained 7 bases not matched to a gene. The chain's CDR3 is CASSLTGAAGYEQYF. The CDR3 DNA follows: TGCGCCAGCAGCTTGACAGGGGCCGCCGGCTACGAGCAGTACTTC.

CDR3: CASSPRRTNEQFF. In DNA form, the CDR3 reads TGTGCCAGCTCACCCAGACGGACTAATGAGCAGTTCTTC. V and J are TRBV18 and TRBJ2-1; D is possibly TRBD2 (5 bases). Trimming stripped 3 bases from V and 7 bases from J, with 10 bases between. The V gene's germline CDR1 is KGHSH and CDR2 LQKENI. This CDR3 contains 13 residues.

The V gene is TRBV5-1, the J gene TRBJ1-1, with D unresolved. The CDR3 length is 12 residues. Germline loops: CDR1 SGHRS, CDR2 YFSETQ. V was clipped by 0 bases and J by 9 bases, with 9 bases between them. CDR3 coding DNA: TGCGCCAGCAGCTTGGACGCGGAAAAAGCTTTCTTT. As protein: CASSLDAEKAFF.

This chain uses TRBV6-5 with TRBJ2-3; D gene uncertain. V lost 6 bases and J 6 bases, leaving 7 bases between the germline ends. Germline-derived CDR1 and CDR2 are MNHEY and SVGAGI. The CDR3 extends over 11 amino acids. CDR3 sequence: CASSPGDTQYF. The DNA for the CDR3 is TGTGCCAGCAGCCCCGGGGATACGCAGTATTTT.

The gene calls are TRBV6-5 and TRBJ2-7; 8 bases fit TRBD1. V was pared by 5 bases and J by 1 base, with 7 bases of the junction left unmatched. Germline V gene sequence: CDR1 MNHEY, CDR2 SVGAGI. This CDR3 region has 15 residues. CDR3 amino acids: CASSQGALGSYEQYF. As DNA, the CDR3 is TGTGCCAGCAGTCAGGGGGCGCTGGGGTCCTACGAGCAGTACTTC.

This chain connects TRBV28 to TRBJ2-3; the D gene is possibly TRBD2 (6 bases). Germline CDR1 and CDR2: MDHEN and SYDVKM. This CDR3 comprises 15 residues. Trimming stripped 3 bases from V and 4 bases from J, with 14 bases between. The CDR3 DNA sequence: TGTGCCAGCAGTTTTGTGCGGGGCGCATCAGATACGCAGTATTTT. The encoded protein is CASSFVRGASDTQYF.